Following are 4 T cell receptor beta chains from one sample sequenced in a study of vaccination and CD4 T cells after COVID-19. Their recognized antigens are unknown. Described treatment: roughly 11-day PBMC culture with coronavirus spike peptide pools or control peptides (ViraFEST assay). At the Johns Hopkins FTIC core, DNA taken from cultured CD4+ T cells was sequenced by way of the Oncomine TCR Beta short-read assay. TCRdb analysed the PCR reads with MiXCR anew, one entry per CDR3 protein. The sample contains 15,000 or so distinct CDR3 sequences, less than 70% of which appear only once. Sequencing was carried out using CD4+ T cells from blood, cultured in vitro. Every receptor here comes from a human donor who had recovered from COVID-19.

In this sample, this clonotype turned up a few times. DNA of the CDR3: TGCAGTGCTAGCCTGGGCGCAGGGGAGCCTGAAGCTTTCTTT. This encodes CSASLGAGEPEAFF. The J gene is TRBJ1-1, the V gene TRBV20-1; TRBD1 is a possible D gene (6 bases). In germline, CDR1 is DFQATT, CDR2 SNEGSKA (reference sequence). The ends were cut back, 3 bases at V and 6 bases at J, with 17 bases in the middle. CDR3 length: 14 amino acids.

This clonotype was counted a few times. The J gene is TRBJ2-3, the V gene TRBV20-1; 11 nucleotides match TRBD2. V was clipped by 2 bases and J by 4 bases; unmatched bases: 5. The CDR3 contains 15 residues. Germline V gene sequence: CDR1 DFQATT, CDR2 SNEGSKA (reference sequence). CDR3 sequence (DNA): TGCAGTGCTAGACAACTAGCGGGAGCCCCAGATACGCAGTATTTT. It codes for CSARQLAGAPDTQYF.

The chain employs TRBV3-1 and TRBJ2-5; D may be TRBD1 (5 bases). V was shortened by 1 base and J by 5 bases, with 14 bases between the two germline ends. Looked up from germline, CDR1 is LGHDT and CDR2 is YNNKEL (reference sequence). This CDR3 has 15 amino acids. The chain's CDR3 is CASSQGAGSGETQYF. In DNA form, the CDR3 reads TGTGCCAGCAGCCAAGGAGCAGGGTCCGGGGAGACCCAGTACTTC.

This sequence joins TRBV12-3 or TRBV12-4 and TRBJ1-2, with D possibly matching TRBD1 (6 bases). The CDR3 contains 15 residues. Trimming stripped 6 bases from V and 0 bases from J, with 14 bases between. The CDR3 DNA follows: TGTGCCAGCAGACAAACAGGGCTATCTAACTATGGCTACACCTTC. It yields the protein CASRQTGLSNYGYTF.